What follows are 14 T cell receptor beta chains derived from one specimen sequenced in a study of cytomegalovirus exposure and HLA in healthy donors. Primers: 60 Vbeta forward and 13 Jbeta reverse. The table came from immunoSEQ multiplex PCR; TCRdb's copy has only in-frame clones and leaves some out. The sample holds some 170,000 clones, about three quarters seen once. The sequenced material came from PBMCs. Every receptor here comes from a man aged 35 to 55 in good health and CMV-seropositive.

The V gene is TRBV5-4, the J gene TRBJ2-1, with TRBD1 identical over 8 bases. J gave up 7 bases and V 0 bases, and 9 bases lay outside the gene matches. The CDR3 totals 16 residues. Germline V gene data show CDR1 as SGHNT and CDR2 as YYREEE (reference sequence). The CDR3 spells CASSLDQGASRNEQFF. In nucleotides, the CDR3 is TGTGCCAGCAGCTTGGATCAGGGGGCCTCTAGGAATGAGCAGTTCTTC.

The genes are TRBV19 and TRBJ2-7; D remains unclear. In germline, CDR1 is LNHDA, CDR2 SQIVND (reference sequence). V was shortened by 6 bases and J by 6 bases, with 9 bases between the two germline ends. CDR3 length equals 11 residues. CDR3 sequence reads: CASRSESEQYF. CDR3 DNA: TGTGCCAGTAGATCGGAGTCCGAGCAGTACTTC.

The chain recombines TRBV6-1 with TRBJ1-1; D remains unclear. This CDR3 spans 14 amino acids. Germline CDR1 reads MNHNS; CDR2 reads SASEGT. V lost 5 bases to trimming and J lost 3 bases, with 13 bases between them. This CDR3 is CASSRDHGDTEAFF. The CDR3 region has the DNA TGTGCCAGCAGTCGGGATCACGGAGACACTGAAGCTTTCTTT.

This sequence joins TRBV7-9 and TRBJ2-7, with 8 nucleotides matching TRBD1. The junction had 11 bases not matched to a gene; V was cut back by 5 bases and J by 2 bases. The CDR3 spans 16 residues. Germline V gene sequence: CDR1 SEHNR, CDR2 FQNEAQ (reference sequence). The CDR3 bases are TGTGCCAGCAGCAACTCCAGGGGGCTCCGGACCTACGAGCAGTACTTC. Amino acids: CASSNSRGLRTYEQYF.

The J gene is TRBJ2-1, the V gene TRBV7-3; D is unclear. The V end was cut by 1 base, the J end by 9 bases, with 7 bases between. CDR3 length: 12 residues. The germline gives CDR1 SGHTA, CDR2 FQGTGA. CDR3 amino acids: CASSLSLGEQFF. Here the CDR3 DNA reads TGTGCCAGCAGCTTAAGTCTCGGTGAGCAGTTCTTC. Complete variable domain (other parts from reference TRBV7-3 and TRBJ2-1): GAGVSQTPSNKVTEKGKYVELRCDPISGHTALYWYRQSLGQGPEFLIYFQGTGAADDSGLPNDRFFAVRPEGSVSTLKIQRTERGDSAVYLCASSLSLGEQFFGPGTRLTVL.

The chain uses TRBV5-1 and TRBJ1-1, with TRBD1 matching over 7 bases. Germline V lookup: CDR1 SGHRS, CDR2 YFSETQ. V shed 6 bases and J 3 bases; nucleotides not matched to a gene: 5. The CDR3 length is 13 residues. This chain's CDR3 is CASTLTGDTEAFF. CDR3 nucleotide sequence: TGCGCCAGCACCCTCACAGGGGACACTGAAGCTTTCTTT.

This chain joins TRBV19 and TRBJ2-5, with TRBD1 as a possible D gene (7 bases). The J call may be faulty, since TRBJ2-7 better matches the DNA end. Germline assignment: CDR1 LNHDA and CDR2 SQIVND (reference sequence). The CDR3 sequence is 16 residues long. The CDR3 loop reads CASSAAGGLSIYEQYF. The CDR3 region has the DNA TGTGCCAGTAGCGCCGCAGGGGGGCTCTCGATCTACGAGCAGTACTTC.

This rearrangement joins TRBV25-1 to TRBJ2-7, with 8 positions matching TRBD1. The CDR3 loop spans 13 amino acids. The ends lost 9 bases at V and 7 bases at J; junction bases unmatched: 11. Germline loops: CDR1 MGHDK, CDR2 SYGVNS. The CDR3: CASTFQGAQEQYF. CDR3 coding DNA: TGTGCCAGTACCTTCCAGGGGGCGCAAGAGCAGTACTTC.

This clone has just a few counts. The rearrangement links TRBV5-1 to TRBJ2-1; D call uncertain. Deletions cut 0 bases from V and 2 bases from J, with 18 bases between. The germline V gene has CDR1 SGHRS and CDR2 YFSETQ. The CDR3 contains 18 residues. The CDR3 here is CASSLEGTGGFTYNEQFF. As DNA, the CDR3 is TGCGCCAGCAGCTTGGAAGGTACCGGCGGTTTTACCTACAATGAGCAGTTCTTC.

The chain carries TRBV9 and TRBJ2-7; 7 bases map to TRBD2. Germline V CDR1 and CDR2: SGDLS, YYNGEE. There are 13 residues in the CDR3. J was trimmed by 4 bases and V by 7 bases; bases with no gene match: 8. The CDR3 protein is CASSSTSPYEQYF. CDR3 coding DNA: TGTGCCAGCTCATCGACTAGCCCTTACGAGCAGTACTTC.

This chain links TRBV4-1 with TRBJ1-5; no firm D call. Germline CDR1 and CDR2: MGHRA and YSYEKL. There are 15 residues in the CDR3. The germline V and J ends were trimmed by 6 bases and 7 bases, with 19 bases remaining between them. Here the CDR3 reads CASRQIDRTQQPQHF. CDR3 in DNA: TGCGCCAGCAGGCAAATAGACCGTACACAGCAGCCCCAGCATTTT.

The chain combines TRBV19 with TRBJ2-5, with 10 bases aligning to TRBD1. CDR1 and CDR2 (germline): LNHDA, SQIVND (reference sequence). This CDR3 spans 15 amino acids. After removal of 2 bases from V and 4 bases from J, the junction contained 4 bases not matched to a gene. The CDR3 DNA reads TGTGCCAGTAGTATACTGACAGGGGGCTCAGAGACCCAGTACTTC. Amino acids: CASSILTGGSETQYF. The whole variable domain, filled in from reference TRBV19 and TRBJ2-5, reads DGGITQSPKYLFRKEGQNVTLSCEQNLNHDAMYWYRQDPGQGLRLIYYSQIVNDFQKGDIAEGYSVSREKKESFPLTVTSAQKNPTAFYLCASSILTGGSETQYFGPGTRLLVL.

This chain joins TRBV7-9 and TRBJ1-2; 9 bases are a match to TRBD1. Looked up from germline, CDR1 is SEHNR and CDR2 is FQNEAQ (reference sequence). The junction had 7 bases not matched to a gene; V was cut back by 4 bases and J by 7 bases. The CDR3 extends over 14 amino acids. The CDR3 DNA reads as TGTGCCAGCAGCTCACCGGGACAGGGCTTTGGCTACACCTTC. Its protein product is CASSSPGQGFGYTF.

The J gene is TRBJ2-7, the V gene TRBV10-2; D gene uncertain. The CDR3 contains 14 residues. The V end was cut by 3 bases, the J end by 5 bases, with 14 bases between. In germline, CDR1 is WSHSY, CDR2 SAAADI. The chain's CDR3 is CASSDRQVKDEQYF. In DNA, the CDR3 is TGCGCCAGCAGTGATCGGCAGGTAAAGGACGAGCAGTACTTC.